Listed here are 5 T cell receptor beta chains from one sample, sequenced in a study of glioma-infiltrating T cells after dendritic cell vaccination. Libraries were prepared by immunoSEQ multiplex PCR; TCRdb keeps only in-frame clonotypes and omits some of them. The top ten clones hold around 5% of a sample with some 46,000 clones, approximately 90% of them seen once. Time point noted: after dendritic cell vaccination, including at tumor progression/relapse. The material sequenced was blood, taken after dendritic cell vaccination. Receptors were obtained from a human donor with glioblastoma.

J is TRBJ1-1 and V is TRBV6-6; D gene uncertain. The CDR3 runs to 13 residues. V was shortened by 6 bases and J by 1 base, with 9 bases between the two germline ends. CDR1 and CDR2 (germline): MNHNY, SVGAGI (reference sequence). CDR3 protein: CASRELWNTEAFF. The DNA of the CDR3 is TGTGCCAGCAGGGAGTTGTGGAACACTGAAGCTTTCTTT.

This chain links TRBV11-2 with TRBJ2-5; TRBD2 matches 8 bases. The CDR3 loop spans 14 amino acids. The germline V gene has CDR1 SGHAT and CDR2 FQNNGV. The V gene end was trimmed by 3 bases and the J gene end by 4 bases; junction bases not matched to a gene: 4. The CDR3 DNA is TGTGCCAGCAGCTTGATGCTAGCGGGAGAGACCCAGTACTTC. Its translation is CASSLMLAGETQYF.

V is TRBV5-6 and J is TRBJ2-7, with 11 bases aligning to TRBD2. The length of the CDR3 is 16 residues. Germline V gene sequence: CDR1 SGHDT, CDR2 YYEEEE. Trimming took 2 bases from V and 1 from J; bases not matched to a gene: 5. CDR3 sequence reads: CASSFFSGRASYEQYF. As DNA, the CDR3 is TGTGCCAGCAGCTTCTTTAGCGGGAGGGCTTCCTACGAGCAGTACTTC.

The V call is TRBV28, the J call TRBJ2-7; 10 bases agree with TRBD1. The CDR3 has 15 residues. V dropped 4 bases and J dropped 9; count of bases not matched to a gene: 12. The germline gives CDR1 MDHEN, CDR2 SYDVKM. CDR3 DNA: TGTGCCAGCAGTTCATTTGGGGACAGGGGATCCGGGCAGTACTTC. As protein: CASSSFGDRGSGQYF.

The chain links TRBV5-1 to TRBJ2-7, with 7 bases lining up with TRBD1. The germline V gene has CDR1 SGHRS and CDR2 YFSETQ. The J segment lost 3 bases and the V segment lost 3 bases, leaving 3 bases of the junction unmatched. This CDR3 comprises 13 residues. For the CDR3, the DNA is TGCGCCAGCAGCTGGGACAGAGACTACGAGCAGTACTTC. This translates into CASSWDRDYEQYF.